This TCR beta chain is drawn from a study of PD-1 blockade in classical Hodgkin lymphoma (dated by TCRdb to about 2020). Concerning the study at large: Nivolumab dosing was 3 mg/kg intravenously every 2 weeks, continuing until either disease progression or unacceptable toxicity. A peripheral blood immune signature of response to PD-1 blockade in classical Hodgkin lymphoma was defined using TCR beta sequencing and CyTOF.

Genomic DNA was extracted with the Qiagen DNeasy kit from unsorted PBMCs and from negatively selected CD4+ and CD8+ fractions. TCR beta CDR3 regions were subjected to amplification by immunoSEQ multiplex PCR with primers that anneal to V and J segments. A synthetic immune receptor repertoire was used to minimize amplification bias, and any remaining bias was removed computationally after sequencing. The source study handled its data this way. Repertoire diversity was quantified as the Shannon entropy index using custom Python scripts. Unsorted, CD4+ and CD8+ repertoires were examined separately, except in combined analyses, for which CD4+ and CD8+ sequences were merged in silico. A clone was considered expanded if an increase in frequency of at least 2-fold after treatment relative to C1D1 was found, and a pseudocount of 0.5 was applied to clones undetected at baseline. Singleton clones were defined as clones with 0 or 1 copy at C1D1, and non-singleton clones were defined as clones with 2 or more copies. Clones expanded in unsorted samples were annotated as CD4+, CD8+ or unknown by matching protein sequences in sorted samples from the same patient. Diversity changes from C1D1 to C4D1 were tested in paired samples using Wilcoxon tests. Drawn from immuneACCESS, this table holds only the in-frame rearrangements with V and J called that TCRdb kept. Clones are partly lost; checked studies trace under half to an unresolved V gene and leave the rest unexplained. V and J calls and clone size are given by that table; D and trimming were obtained from the DNA. The sample table records about 24,000 clones; roughly 80% of these occur just once. The leading ten clones occupy more than 20% of the sample.

The time point tag for this specimen amounts to: cycle 4 day 1 (C4D1), after six to seven weeks of nivolumab. Every trial patient had relapsed following autologous stem cell transplantation, and prior brentuximab vedotin exposure was what differed among cohorts A, B and C. The trial cohort included 45 to 65 patients with relapsed/refractory classical Hodgkin lymphoma, and each patient had a best overall response of complete response, partial response or progressive disease. Trial patients were treated with single-agent nivolumab in the multi-cohort phase II CheckMate 205 trial. An independent review committee assessed best overall response using the 2007 International Working Group response criteria. PBMCs from the trial were collected at three points: immediately before nivolumab initiation (C1D1), and during therapy at cycle 2 day 1 and cycle 4 day 1. Peripheral blood was collected in 8 mL Vacutainer Cell Preparation Tubes, from which PBMCs were isolated by centrifugation and then cryopreserved.

Paper-wide results and their limitations: Diversity was lower in patients who began nivolumab less than 1 year after ASCT, so these patients were left out of later analyses to avoid confounding by immune reconstitution. Baseline TCR diversity was reported as lower in newly diagnosed patients than in healthy donors, and lower still in relapsed/refractory patients. A significant rise by C4D1 was seen in CD4+ but not CD8+ TCR diversity (p=0.0027 vs p=0.16), with the rise being most apparent in complete responders (p=0.02). The study was limited to a single clinical trial cohort, and causes of repertoire differences, possibly disease activity or prior therapy, remained undefined. Among trial patients, those achieving complete response had baseline diversity similar to that of newly diagnosed patients, while diversity was significantly lower in partial responders and progressors.

From the germline V gene, CDR1 is SGHTA and CDR2 is FQGTGA. From cysteine to phenylalanine, the CDR3 is 14 amino acids long. Of all the DNA, just the CDR3 is kept, 42 bases in frame from base 1. Trimming leaves V shorter by 6 bases and J shorter by 4 bases, with the junction holding 7 bases beyond the gene matches. As regards this clone: Its specific antigen is unknown. No quality values exist for individual bases; no much larger clone is one base distant.

Here the chain combines TRBV7-3 and TRBJ1-1; 8 central nucleotides agree with TRBD1. This specimen consisted of peripheral blood mononuclear cells (PBMCs), obtained before the fourth cycle of nivolumab. This clonotype originated in a human donor with classical Hodgkin lymphoma. The CDR3 in this case is CASSTDRGSTEAFF. The bases are TGTGCCAGCAGTACCGACAGGGGCAGCACTGAAGCTTTCTTT.